This TCR beta chain is from a study of OX40 agonist ivuxolimab in advanced cancers. Background on the study: Patients were given ivuxolimab, an antibody that agonizes OX40 (CD134). The dose-escalation cohort was about 86% male, with a mean age of about 58 years, ranging about 23 to 90.

Repertoires were generated with immunoSEQ multiplex PCR, while TCRdb's copy carries only in-frame clones and drops some. The sample shows roughly 30,000 clones, 87% of them seen only once. Germline assignment: CDR1 MNHEY and CDR2 SMNVEV (reference sequence). V dropped 6 bases and J dropped 5 bases, with 19 bases sitting between them. The CDR3 has 16 amino acids. Note on this clone: Its specificity is not known.

Peripheral blood came from all dose cohorts at three timepoints. General observations from the study: Low normalized T-cell clonal expansion was additionally recorded for some nonresponders.

The V call is TRBV27, the J call TRBJ2-2; D is possibly TRBD1 or TRBD2 (7 bases each). The specimen was CD4+ or CD8+ T cells sorted from blood, collected in a trial of the OX40 agonist ivuxolimab. The origin of this receptor is an adult with an advanced solid tumor such as melanoma, head and neck, liver or kidney cancer. CDR3 region: CASSPRGGASTGELFF. The CDR3 DNA sequence: TGTGCCAGCAGCCCCAGGGGGGGCGCGAGTACCGGGGAGCTGTTTTTT.